One and the same sample provided the 3 T cell receptor beta chains below, sequenced in a study of response to subunit inactivated influenza vaccine. TCRdb reprocessed the RT-PCR reads via MiXCR and lists one record per CDR3 protein. The data show 180,000 or so distinct CDR3 sequences, with about 12% seen just once and approximately 30% held by the top ten. This sample also belongs to another study, concerning T cells expressing NK-cell markers. That work adds: TCR beta libraries carry UMIs added by 5'RACE template switching.

The sample here was CD8+ T cells sorted from PBMCs, taken 11 to 12 days after vaccination. The receptors originated from a man in his fifties or sixties who received an inactivated influenza vaccine.

This clonotype was recorded at least ten times. The V call is TRBV7-9, the J call TRBJ2-2; 7 nucleotides align to TRBD1. This CDR3 spans 15 amino acids. Germline V gene lookup returns CDR1 SEHNR and CDR2 FQNEAQ (reference sequence). V lost 4 bases to trimming and J lost 6 bases; unmatched junction nucleotides: 8. CDR3 sequence reads: CASSSGQALAGELFF. In DNA form, the CDR3 reads TGTGCCAGCAGCTCAGGACAGGCTCTAGCCGGGGAGCTGTTTTTT.

The rearrangement joins TRBV6-2 or TRBV6-3 to TRBJ2-7; D may correspond to TRBD1 or TRBD2 (5 bases each). Deletions cut 7 bases from V and 0 bases from J, with 7 bases between. The germline V gene has CDR1 MNHEY and CDR2 SVGEGT. The length of the CDR3 is 12 residues. The CDR3 nucleotides read TGTGCCAGCATCGGGACCTCCTACGAGCAGTACTTC. Protein: CASIGTSYEQYF.

The chain employs TRBV5-1 and TRBJ2-5; 9 nucleotides agree with TRBD1. Per the germline V gene, CDR1 is SGHRS and CDR2 is YFSETQ. J was trimmed by 5 bases and V by 1 base; bases with no gene match: 6. This CDR3 has 15 amino acids. In DNA, the CDR3 is TGCGCCAGCAGCTTGCACGGACAGGGGAGGGAGACCCAGTACTTC. Translated, it gives CASSLHGQGRETQYF.